The entry below describes one TCR beta chain. The antigen is not known. The data stem from a study of T cell responses to AZD1222 COVID-19 vaccine. Regarding the study as a whole: Spike-specific TCR breadth rose after two AZD1222 doses, and depth rose as well. Baseline seropositivity characterized only a handful of AZD1222 recipients.

This CDR3 is 12 amino acids long. V lost 6 bases and J 7 bases, leaving 13 bases between the germline ends. Per germline, CDR1 SEHNR and CDR2 FQNEAQ (reference sequence). Produced via immunoSEQ multiplex PCR; TCRdb's table is partial and in-frame only. The sample consists of 150,000 to 190,000 clones, approximately 91% of them appearing once. The material sequenced was peripheral blood, taken 28 days after the second AZD1222 dose. The chain is built from TRBV7-9 and TRBJ2-7; TRBD2 might be the D (6 bases). The sequence derives from an adult who received the AZD1222 COVID-19 vaccine. The CDR3 region is CASSRGGGEQYF. The CDR3 DNA reads as TGTGCCAGCAGTAGGGGAGGAGGGGAGCAGTACTTC.